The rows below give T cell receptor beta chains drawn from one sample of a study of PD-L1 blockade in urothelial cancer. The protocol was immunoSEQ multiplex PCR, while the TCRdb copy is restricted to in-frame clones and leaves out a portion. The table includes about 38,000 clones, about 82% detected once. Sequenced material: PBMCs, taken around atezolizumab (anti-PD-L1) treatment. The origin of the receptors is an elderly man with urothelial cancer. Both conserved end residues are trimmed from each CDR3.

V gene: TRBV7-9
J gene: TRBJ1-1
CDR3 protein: ASGEGRPEAF

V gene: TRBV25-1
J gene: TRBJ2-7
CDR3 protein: ASKVGGSYEQY

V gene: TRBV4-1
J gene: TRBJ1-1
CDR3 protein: ASSRKASGYTEAF

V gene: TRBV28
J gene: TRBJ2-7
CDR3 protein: ASSSMTGNYEQY

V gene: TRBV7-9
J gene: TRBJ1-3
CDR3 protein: ASSLQGNTIY

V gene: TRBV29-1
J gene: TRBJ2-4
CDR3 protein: SVLAKNIQY

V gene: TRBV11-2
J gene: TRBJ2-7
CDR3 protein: ASSPVGRSYEQY

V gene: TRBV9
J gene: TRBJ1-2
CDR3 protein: ASKRGYGYT

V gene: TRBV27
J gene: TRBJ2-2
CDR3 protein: ASWTANTGELF

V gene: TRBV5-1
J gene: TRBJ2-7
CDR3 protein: ASSLELAGAEQY

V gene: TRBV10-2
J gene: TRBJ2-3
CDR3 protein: ASILAGTDTQY

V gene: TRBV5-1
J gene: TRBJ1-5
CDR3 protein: ASSSGQGSNQPQH

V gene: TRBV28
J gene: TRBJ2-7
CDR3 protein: ASSPQGISYEQY

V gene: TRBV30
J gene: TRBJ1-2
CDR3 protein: AWSFAPHTGTGGGYGYT

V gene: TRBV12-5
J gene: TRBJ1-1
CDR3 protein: ASGLVLKGASTEAF

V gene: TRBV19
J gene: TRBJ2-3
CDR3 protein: ASTPTSVADTQY

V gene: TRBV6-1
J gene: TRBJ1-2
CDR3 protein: ASSVLEGSPGYT

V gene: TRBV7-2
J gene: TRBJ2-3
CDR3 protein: ASSLDSGGRPDTQY

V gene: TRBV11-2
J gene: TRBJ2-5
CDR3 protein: ASSLGSFGGQETQY

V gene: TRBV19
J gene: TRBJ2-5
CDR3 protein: ASSIAPPSGTQY

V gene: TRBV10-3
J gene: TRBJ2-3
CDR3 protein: AIRAGLAGLYTQY

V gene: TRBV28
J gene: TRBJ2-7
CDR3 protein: ASSLTASGRLGQY

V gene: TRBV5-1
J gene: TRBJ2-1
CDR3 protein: ASSRSLGGRNNEQF

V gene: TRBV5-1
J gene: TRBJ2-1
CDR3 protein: ASAVRGQGASRVF

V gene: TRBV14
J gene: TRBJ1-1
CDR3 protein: ASSQTGGTEAF

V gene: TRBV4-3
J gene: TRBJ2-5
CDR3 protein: ASSQEVSVETQY

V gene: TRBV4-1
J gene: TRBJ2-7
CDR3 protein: ASSQDIAGGPLEQY